The 19 T cell receptor beta chains listed next were all sequenced from one sample in a study of blood T cell repertoires in COVID-19. Clones were sequenced by immunoSEQ multiplex PCR, and TCRdb holds only the in-frame ones, with some missing. The sample lists around 200,000 clones, approximately 83% occurring once. Source material: peripheral blood. These receptors originate from a man aged 60-69 years with acute or convalescent COVID-19.

This rearrangement joins TRBV29-1 to TRBJ2-5, with 13 bases that match TRBD2. V lost 8 bases and J lost 5; bases outside the gene matches: 5. CDR3 length: 13 amino acids. Germline V lookup: CDR1 SQVTM, CDR2 ANQGSEA. CDR3 residues: CSSRLAGGETQYF. In DNA, the CDR3 is TGCAGCTCGAGACTAGCGGGAGGCGAGACCCAGTACTTC.

This clone was observed once. CDR3 sequence (DNA): TGTGCCAGCAGTGAAACAGCAGGGGCGGGCACAGATACGCAGTATTTT. This sequence encodes CASSETAGAGTDTQYF. The rearrangement links TRBV6-1 to TRBJ2-3; D is possibly TRBD1 (6 bases). CDR1 is MNHNS, CDR2 SASEGT, per germline. The V end was cut by 2 bases, the J end by 1 base, with 13 bases between. CDR3 length: 16 amino acids.

The chain has TRBV28 and TRBJ2-1; D possibly corresponds to TRBD1 (5 bases). Trimming removed 7 bases from V and 8 bases from J, with 9 bases in between. There are 11 residues in the CDR3. In germline, CDR1 is MDHEN, CDR2 SYDVKM. The CDR3 nucleotides are TGTGCCAGCACCCTCAGGGATGAGCAGTTCTTC. Residues: CASTLRDEQFF.

The V gene is TRBV6-5, the J gene TRBJ1-6, with D tentatively TRBD1 (6 bases). Germline V gene sequence: CDR1 MNHEY, CDR2 SVGAGI. V was shortened by 2 bases and J by 10 bases, with 18 bases between the two germline ends. This CDR3 spans 16 amino acids. The CDR3: CASSYDGGRVYSPLHF. The CDR3 nucleotides are TGTGCCAGCAGTTACGACGGGGGGCGAGTTTACTCACCCCTCCACTTT.

The V gene is TRBV28, the J gene TRBJ2-5; 9 bases align to TRBD1. The length of the CDR3 is 16 residues. V shed 5 bases, J shed 2 bases, and the junction held 9 bases outside the gene matches. Germline V lookup: CDR1 MDHEN, CDR2 SYDVKM. In DNA form, the CDR3 reads TGTGCCAGCAGTGGCCTCCGGGACAGGGAACAAGAGACCCAGTACTTC. It encodes CASSGLRDREQETQYF.

V usage is TRBV10-3 and J usage is TRBJ1-2, with TRBD1 matching over 11 bases. The CDR3 is 16 amino acids. Per germline, CDR1 ENHRY and CDR2 SYGVKD. With V trimmed by 2 bases and J by 7 bases, 9 bases remained unmatched. The CDR3 region is CAISEPQGQGAGGYTF. CDR3 coding DNA: TGTGCCATCAGTGAGCCCCAAGGACAGGGGGCCGGTGGCTACACCTTC.

CDR3 sequence (DNA): TGCGCCAGCAAGGGACGGCGGGAGGGCCCAAATGAGCAGTTCTTC. Its protein product is CASKGRREGPNEQFF. The V gene is TRBV10-2, the J gene TRBJ2-1; TRBD2 matches 9 bases. CDR3 length: 15 amino acids. The trim removed 7 bases at V and 7 bases at J, leaving 11 bases unmatched. Germline loops: CDR1 WSHSY, CDR2 SAAADI.

This clone was detected a few times. The rearrangement joins TRBV19 to TRBJ2-6; D unclear. The CDR3 totals 15 residues. Germline V gives CDR1 LNHDA, CDR2 SQIVND (reference sequence). V lost 3 bases and J 5 bases, leaving 11 bases between the germline ends. The CDR3 sequence is CASSIEAARANVLTF. CDR3 nucleotide sequence: TGTGCCAGTAGTATCGAGGCCGCCAGGGCCAACGTCCTGACTTTC.

The chain employs TRBV6-5 and TRBJ2-3, with D possibly matching TRBD2 (5 bases). CDR1 and CDR2 (germline): MNHEY, SVGAGI. V was trimmed by 4 bases and J by 5 bases, leaving 10 bases between them. This CDR3 spans 13 amino acids. The CDR3 protein is CASSLRVEDTQYF. The CDR3 DNA reads as TGTGCCAGCAGTTTGAGGGTGGAAGATACGCAGTATTTT.

The chain links TRBV28 to TRBJ1-2; TRBD1 aligns across 9 bases. Germline lookup yields CDR1 MDHEN and CDR2 SYDVKM. The CDR3 sequence is 14 residues long. V lost 6 bases and J lost 4; bases outside the gene matches: 6. CDR3 in amino acids: CASRAGTGSYGYTF. The CDR3 nucleotides are TGTGCCAGCAGGGCCGGGACAGGGAGCTATGGCTACACCTTC.

The chain links TRBV10-1 to TRBJ2-7; no definite D call. The germline V gene encodes CDR1 WNHNN and CDR2 SYGVQD (reference sequence). This CDR3 contains 15 residues. V was clipped by 2 bases and J by 2 bases, with 13 bases between them. The CDR3 sequence is CASSEGRRHPYEQYF. Here the CDR3 DNA reads TGCGCCAGCAGTGAGGGCAGGCGACACCCCTACGAGCAGTACTTC.

V gene TRBV27 combines with J gene TRBJ1-3; D perhaps matches TRBD1 (6 bases). The germline gives CDR1 MNHEY, CDR2 SMNVEV (reference sequence). This CDR3 has 15 amino acids. V lost 5 bases to trimming and J lost 4 bases, with 15 bases between them. CDR3 loop: CASSRDQGFGNTIYF. In DNA form, the CDR3 reads TGTGCCAGCAGTAGGGACCAGGGGTTCGGAAACACCATATATTTT.

The chain recombines TRBV5-1 with TRBJ2-5; 8 nucleotides match TRBD1. CDR3 size: 14 residues. V was clipped by 1 base and J by 9 bases; unmatched bases: 8. Germline assignment: CDR1 SGHRS and CDR2 YFSETQ. The CDR3 DNA reads TGCGCCAGCAGCTTGAGAGGACAGGGCGGGGCCCAGTACTTC. Its translation is CASSLRGQGGAQYF.

V usage is TRBV7-9 and J usage is TRBJ1-4; D remains unclear. V was clipped by 5 bases and J by 10 bases, with 8 bases between them. Germline CDR1 and CDR2: SEHNR and FQNEAQ (reference sequence). The CDR3 totals 11 residues. CDR3 sequence: CASSMGVKLFF. The CDR3 DNA reads TGTGCCAGCAGCATGGGCGTAAAACTGTTTTTT.

The CDR3 sequence: CASSLGRAYGADTQYF. Here the CDR3 DNA reads TGTGCCAGCAGTTTAGGGCGGGCATACGGTGCAGATACGCAGTATTTT. The chain links TRBV28 to TRBJ2-3; D is possibly TRBD2 (5 bases). Per the germline V gene, CDR1 is MDHEN and CDR2 is SYDVKM. V was clipped by 2 bases and J by 4 bases, with 16 bases between them. The CDR3 is made up of 16 amino acids.

V gene TRBV6-5 combines with J gene TRBJ1-2; 7 bases line up with TRBD1. The V and J ends lost 0 bases and 1 base, in that order; junction bases with no gene match: 2. Germline lookup yields CDR1 MNHEY and CDR2 SVGAGI. The CDR3 contains 15 residues. CDR3 nucleotide sequence: TGTGCCAGCAGTTACTCCCGGGACAGTAACTATGGCTACACCTTC. Translation gives CASSYSRDSNYGYTF.

The CDR3 DNA reads TGTGCCATCAGACTTAGCGGGAGAACAGATACGCAGTATTTT. It yields the protein CAIRLSGRTDTQYF. The rearrangement uses TRBV10-3 and TRBJ2-3; 9 bases are shared with TRBD2. The CDR3 extends over 14 amino acids. After removal of 6 bases from V and 3 bases from J, the junction contained 4 bases not matched to a gene. Per the germline V gene, CDR1 is ENHRY and CDR2 is SYGVKD.

V usage is TRBV27 and J usage is TRBJ1-5, with D perhaps matching TRBD1 (6 bases). CDR3 length equals 15 residues. Looked up from germline, CDR1 is MNHEY and CDR2 is SMNVEV (reference sequence). V lost 5 bases, J lost 1 base, and 12 bases lay in between. The CDR3 loop is CASSTRGGSNQPQHF. Here the CDR3 DNA reads TGTGCCAGCAGTACCAGGGGAGGGAGCAATCAGCCCCAGCATTTT.

The V call is TRBV11-2, the J call TRBJ2-2; D unresolved. V was trimmed by 7 bases and J by 1 base, leaving 13 bases between them. Germline V gene data show CDR1 as SGHAT and CDR2 as FQNNGV. This CDR3 has 15 residues. CDR3 amino acids: CASNLKPLNTGELFF. CDR3 sequence (DNA): TGTGCCAGCAACCTCAAGCCTTTGAACACCGGGGAGCTGTTTTTT.